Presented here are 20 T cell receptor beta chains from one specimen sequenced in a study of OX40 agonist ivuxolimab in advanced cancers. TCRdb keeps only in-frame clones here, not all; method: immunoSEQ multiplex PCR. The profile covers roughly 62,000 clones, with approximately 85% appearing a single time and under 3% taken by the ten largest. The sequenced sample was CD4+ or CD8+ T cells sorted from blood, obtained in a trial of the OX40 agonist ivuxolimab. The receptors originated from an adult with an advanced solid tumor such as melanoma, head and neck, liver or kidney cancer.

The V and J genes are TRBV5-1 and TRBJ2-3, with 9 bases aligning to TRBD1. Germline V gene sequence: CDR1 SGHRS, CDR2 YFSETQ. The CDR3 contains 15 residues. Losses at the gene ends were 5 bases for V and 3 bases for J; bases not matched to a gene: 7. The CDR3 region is CASSEQGAETDTQYF. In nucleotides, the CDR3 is TGCGCCAGCAGTGAACAGGGGGCCGAAACAGATACGCAGTATTTT.

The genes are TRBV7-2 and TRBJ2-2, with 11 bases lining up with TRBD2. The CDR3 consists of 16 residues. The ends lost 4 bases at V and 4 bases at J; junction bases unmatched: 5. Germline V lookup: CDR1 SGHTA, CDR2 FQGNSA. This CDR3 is CASSSGLAVSTGELFF. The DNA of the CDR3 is TGTGCCAGCAGCTCGGGACTAGCGGTGAGCACCGGGGAGCTGTTTTTT.

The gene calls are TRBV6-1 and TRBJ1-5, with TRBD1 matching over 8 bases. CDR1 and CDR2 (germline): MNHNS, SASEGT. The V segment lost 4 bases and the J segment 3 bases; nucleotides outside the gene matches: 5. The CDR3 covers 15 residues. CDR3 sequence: CASSGDRGYNQPQHF. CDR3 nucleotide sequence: TGTGCCAGCAGTGGAGACAGGGGCTACAATCAGCCCCAGCATTTT.

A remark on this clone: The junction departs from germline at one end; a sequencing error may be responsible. CDR3 region: CATSLVGGAGTQYF. CDR3 in DNA: TGTGCCACCAGCTTAGTGGGGGGCGCGGGTACGCAGTATTTT. The chain has TRBV7-6 and TRBJ2-3, with D possibly being TRBD1 or TRBD2 (6 bases each). Looked up from germline, CDR1 is SGHVS and CDR2 is FNYEAQ. The CDR3 covers 14 residues.

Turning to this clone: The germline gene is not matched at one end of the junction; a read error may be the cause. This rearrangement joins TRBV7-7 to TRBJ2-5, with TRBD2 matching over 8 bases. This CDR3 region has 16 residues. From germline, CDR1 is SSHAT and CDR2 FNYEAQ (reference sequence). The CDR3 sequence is CASSARGGSYQETQYF. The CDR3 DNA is TGTGCTAGCAGCGCACGGGGGGGATCGTACCAAGAGACCCAGTACTTC.

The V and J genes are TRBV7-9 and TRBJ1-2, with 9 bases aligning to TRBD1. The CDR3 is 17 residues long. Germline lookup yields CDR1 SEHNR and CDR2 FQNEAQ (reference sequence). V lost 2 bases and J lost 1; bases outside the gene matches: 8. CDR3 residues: CASSLLGQGPLNYGYTF. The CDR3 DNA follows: TGTGCCAGCAGCTTATTAGGACAGGGGCCGCTTAACTATGGCTACACCTTC.

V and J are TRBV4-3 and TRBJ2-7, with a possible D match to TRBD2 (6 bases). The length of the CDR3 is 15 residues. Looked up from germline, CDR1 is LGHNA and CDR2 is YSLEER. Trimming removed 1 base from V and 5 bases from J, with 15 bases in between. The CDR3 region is CASSQVGRGFNEQYF. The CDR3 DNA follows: TGCGCCAGCAGCCAAGTTGGGCGGGGTTTCAACGAGCAGTACTTC.

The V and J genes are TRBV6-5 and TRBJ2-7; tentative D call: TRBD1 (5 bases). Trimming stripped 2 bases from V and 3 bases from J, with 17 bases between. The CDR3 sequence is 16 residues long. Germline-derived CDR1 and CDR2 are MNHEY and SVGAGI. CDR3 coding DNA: TGTGCCAGCAGTTACCTTGGGGCAGGCACGGACTACGAGCAGTACTTC. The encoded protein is CASSYLGAGTDYEQYF.

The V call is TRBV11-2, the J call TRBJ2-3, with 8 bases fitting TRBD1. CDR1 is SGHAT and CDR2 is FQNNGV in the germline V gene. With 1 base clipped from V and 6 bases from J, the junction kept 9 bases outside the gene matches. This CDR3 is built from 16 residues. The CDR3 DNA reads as TGTGCCAGCAGCTTAGGGAGGCGGACAGGGACGGATACGCAGTATTTT. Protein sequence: CASSLGRRTGTDTQYF.

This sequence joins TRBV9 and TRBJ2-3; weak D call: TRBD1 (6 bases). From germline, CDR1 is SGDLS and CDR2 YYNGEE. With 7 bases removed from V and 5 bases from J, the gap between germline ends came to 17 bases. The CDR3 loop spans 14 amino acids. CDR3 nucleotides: TGTGCCAGCGGGGGCAGGATTGGCCAAGATACGCAGTATTTT. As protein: CASGGRIGQDTQYF.

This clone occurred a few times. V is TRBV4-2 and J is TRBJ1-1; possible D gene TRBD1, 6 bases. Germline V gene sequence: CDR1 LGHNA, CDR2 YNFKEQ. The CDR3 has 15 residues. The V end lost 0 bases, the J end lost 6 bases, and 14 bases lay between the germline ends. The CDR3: CASSQDRGGAAEAFF. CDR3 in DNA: TGTGCCAGCAGCCAAGATCGAGGGGGGGCGGCTGAAGCTTTCTTT.

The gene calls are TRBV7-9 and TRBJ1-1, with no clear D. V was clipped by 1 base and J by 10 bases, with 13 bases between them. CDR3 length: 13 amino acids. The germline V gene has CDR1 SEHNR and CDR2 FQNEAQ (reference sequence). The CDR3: CASSLDGFAGAFF. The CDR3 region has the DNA TGTGCCAGCAGCTTAGACGGGTTTGCGGGAGCTTTCTTT.

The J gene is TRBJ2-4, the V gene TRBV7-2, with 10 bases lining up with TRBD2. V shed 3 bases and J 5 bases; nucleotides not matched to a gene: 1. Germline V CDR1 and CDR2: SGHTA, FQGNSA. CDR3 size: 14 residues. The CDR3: CASSFGLAENIQYF. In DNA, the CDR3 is TGTGCCAGCAGCTTCGGACTAGCGGAAAACATTCAGTACTTC.

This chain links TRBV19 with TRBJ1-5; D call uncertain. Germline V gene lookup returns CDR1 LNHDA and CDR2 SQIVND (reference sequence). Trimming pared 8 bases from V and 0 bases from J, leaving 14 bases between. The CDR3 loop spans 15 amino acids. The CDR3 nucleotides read TGTGCCAGTGACATGGAAGGATATAGCAATCAGCCCCAGCATTTT. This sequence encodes CASDMEGYSNQPQHF.

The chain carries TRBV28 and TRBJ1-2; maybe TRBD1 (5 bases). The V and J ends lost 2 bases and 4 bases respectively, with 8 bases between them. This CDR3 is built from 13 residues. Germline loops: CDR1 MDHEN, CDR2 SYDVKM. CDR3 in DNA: TGTGCCAGCAGTTTAACGGGGGTCTATGGCTACACCTTC. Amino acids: CASSLTGVYGYTF.

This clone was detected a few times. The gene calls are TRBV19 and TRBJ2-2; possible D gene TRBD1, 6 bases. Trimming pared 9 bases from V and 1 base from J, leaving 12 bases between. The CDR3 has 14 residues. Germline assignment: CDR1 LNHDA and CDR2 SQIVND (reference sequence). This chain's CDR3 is CASQRQVNTGELFF. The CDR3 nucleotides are TGTGCCAGCCAGCGACAGGTGAACACCGGGGAGCTGTTTTTT.

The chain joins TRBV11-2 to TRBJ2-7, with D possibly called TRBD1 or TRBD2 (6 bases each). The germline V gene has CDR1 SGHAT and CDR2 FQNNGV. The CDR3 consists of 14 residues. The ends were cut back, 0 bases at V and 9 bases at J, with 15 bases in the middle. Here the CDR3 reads CASSLDPGAKGQYF. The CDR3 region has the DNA TGTGCCAGCAGCTTAGATCCGGGGGCGAAGGGGCAGTACTTC.

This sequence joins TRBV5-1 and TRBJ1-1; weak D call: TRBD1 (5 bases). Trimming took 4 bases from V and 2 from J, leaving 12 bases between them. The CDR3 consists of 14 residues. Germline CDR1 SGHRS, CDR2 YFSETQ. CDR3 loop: CASSRGQANTEAFF. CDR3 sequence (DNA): TGCGCCAGCAGCCGGGGCCAGGCTAACACTGAAGCTTTCTTT.

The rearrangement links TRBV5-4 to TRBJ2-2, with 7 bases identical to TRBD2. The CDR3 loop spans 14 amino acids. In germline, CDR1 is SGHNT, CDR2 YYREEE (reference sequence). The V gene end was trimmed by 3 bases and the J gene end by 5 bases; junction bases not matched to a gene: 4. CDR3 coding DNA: TGTGCCAGCAGCTGGCTCGGGGGGACCGGGGAGCTGTTTTTT. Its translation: CASSWLGGTGELFF.

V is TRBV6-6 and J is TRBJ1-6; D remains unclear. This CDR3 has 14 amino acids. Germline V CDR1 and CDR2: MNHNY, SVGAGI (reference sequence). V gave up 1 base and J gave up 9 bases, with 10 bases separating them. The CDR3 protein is CASSYLEYGSPLHF. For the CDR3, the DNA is TGTGCCAGCAGTTACTTGGAGTACGGTTCACCCCTCCACTTT.